The 2 T cell receptor beta chains in this list originate from one sample, sequenced in a study of blood T cell repertoires in COVID-19. Sequencing was performed with immunoSEQ multiplex PCR; in TCRdb, only in-frame clones are kept and a portion is missing. This table holds 63,000 or so clones, roughly 82% found once. The specimen sequenced was peripheral blood. The source of these receptors is a human donor in a cohort sampled during active COVID-19.

The chain carries TRBV5-1 and TRBJ1-3, with D possibly TRBD1 on 6 matching bases. This CDR3 has 14 residues. V gave up 4 bases and J gave up 4 bases, with 12 bases separating them. Germline CDR1 reads SGHRS; CDR2 reads YFSETQ. The CDR3: CASSPGQLGNTIYF. The CDR3 DNA follows: TGCGCCAGCAGCCCTGGACAGCTCGGAAACACCATATATTTT.

The DNA of the CDR3 is TGTGCCAGCAGCGCGGGTAGGCTGCCGGGGGAGCCCCAGCATTTT. This gives the protein CASSAGRLPGEPQHF. The J gene is TRBJ1-5, the V gene TRBV7-9, with D perhaps matching TRBD1 (5 bases). CDR1 and CDR2 from the germline V gene are SEHNR and FQNEAQ (reference sequence). Trimming removed 5 bases from V and 8 bases from J, with 19 bases in between. The CDR3 runs 15 residues. The full variable domain, with the rest looked up from reference TRBV7-9 and TRBJ1-5, is DTGVSQNPRHKITKRGQNVTFRCDPISEHNRLYWYRQTLGQGPEFLTYFQNEAQLEKSRLLSDRFSAERPKGSFSTLEIQRTEQGDSAMYLCASSAGRLPGEPQHFGDGTRLSIL.